A selection of T cell receptor beta chains follows, all from one sample in a study of blood T cell repertoires in COVID-19. Using immunoSEQ multiplex PCR, the repertoire was profiled, and TCRdb retains in-frame clones only, with some absent. The sample carries under 250,000 clones, 92% recorded once. Sample: peripheral blood. The receptors were sampled from a man younger than 45 with acute or convalescent COVID-19. CDR3s include the opening cysteine and the closing phenylalanine or tryptophan. The order of the fields is V gene, D gene, clone size, J gene, CDR3 DNA, CDR3 protein. D genes are given only for firm matches. Clone size is given for some rows only: seen once, a few or many times, or a class if the clone is expanded.

>TRBV28|NA|few|TRBJ1-4
TGTGCCAGCAGCACGCGTGAAAAACTGTTTTTT
CASSTREKLFF
>TRBV12-5|NA|NA|TRBJ1-5
TGTGCTAGTGGTAGAGGGCAGACTGGCAATCAGCCCCAGCATTTT
CASGRGQTGNQPQHF
>TRBV5-1|NA|NA|TRBJ1-6
TGCGCCAGCAGCTTGGCCAATAGTGCCACCTATTCACCCCTCCACTTT
CASSLANSATYSPLHF
>TRBV5-6|TRBD1|few|TRBJ1-2
TGTGCCAGCAGCTGGACAGGGAAGTTTTGGGGCTACACCTTC
CASSWTGKFWGYTF
>TRBV3-1/TRBV3-2|TRBD1|NA|TRBJ1-2
TGTGCCAGCAGCCAGGAGGGGACAGGGAAGGGACTTTATGGCTACACCTTC
CASSQEGTGKGLYGYTF
>TRBV7-9|NA|NA|TRBJ1-3
TGTGCCAGGGACGACAGATCTGGAAACACCATATATTTT
CARDDRSGNTIYF
>TRBV6-5|TRBD2|NA|TRBJ2-2
TGTGCCAGCAGTTACCCCAGGCGGGGGACCACCGGGGAGCTGTTTTTT
CASSYPRRGTTGELFF
>TRBV19|TRBD1|NA|TRBJ1-1
TGTGCCACTAGGGACAGGGGAAGAATGAACACTGAAGCTTTCTTT
CATRDRGRMNTEAFF
>TRBV11-3|NA|NA|TRBJ2-3
TGTGCCAGCAGCTTAGGTCTTACACAGTCCGATACGCAGTATTTT
CASSLGLTQSDTQYF
>TRBV6-6|NA|NA|TRBJ1-1
TGTGCCAGCAGTTACTCGCGGGGCATGAACACTGAAGCTTTCTTT
CASSYSRGMNTEAFF
>TRBV7-9|NA|NA|TRBJ1-1
TGTGCCAGCAGCTTAGTTCCGAGAGCGAACACTGAAGCTTTCTTT
CASSLVPRANTEAFF
>TRBV9|TRBD1|NA|TRBJ1-3
TGTGCCAGCAGCGTAGGGCCCGGACAGGGTTCCTCTGGAAACACCATATATTTT
CASSVGPGQGSSGNTIYF
>TRBV7-9|TRBD1|NA|TRBJ2-2
TGTGCCAGCAGCTTTAGGTCGGGACAGGTCGGCGGGGAGCTGTTTTTT
CASSFRSGQVGGELFF
>TRBV7-9|NA|NA|TRBJ1-1
TGTGCCAGCAACCGGGGGGACACTGAAGCTTTCTTT
CASNRGDTEAFF
>TRBV18|TRBD1|NA|TRBJ2-7
TGTGCCAGCTCACAAGGACAGGCCTACGAGCAGTACTTC
CASSQGQAYEQYF
>TRBV7-8|TRBD1|once|TRBJ1-3
TGTGCCAGCAGTCTCCGAGGTCGGGACAGGGCCTCTGGAAACACCATATATTTT
CASSLRGRDRASGNTIYF
>TRBV14|NA|NA|TRBJ2-3
TGTGCCAGCAGCCTTAACCCGGGACATTTCCCAAACAGCACAGATACGCAGTATTTT
CASSLNPGHFPNSTDTQYF